This T cell receptor beta chain is from a study of T cells after yellow fever vaccination. Study-level information: In the case of low-cell-number fractions, SMART-Seq v4 Ultra Low Input was used for preparation.

UMIs were added to TCR cDNA along with a universal primer site when it was made by 5'RACE template switching. TCRdb processed the 5' RACE reads anew with MiXCR; each CDR3 protein has one entry. The repertoire holds hundreds of thousands of distinct CDR3 sequences, with 9% to 15% as singletons. Germline V CDR1 and CDR2: LGHDT, YNNKEL (reference sequence). This CDR3 spans 14 amino acids. V was clipped by 0 bases and J by 7 bases, with 12 bases between them. Study-wide results and limits: Post-booster samples contained most primary-vaccination clones (more than 95% CD4, about 90% CD8).

This clonotype came up a few times. Its antigen is unknown. The chain carries TRBV3-1 and TRBJ1-1, with D unresolved. The sequence was obtained from a man aged 30-40 years who received the YFV17D yellow fever vaccine. The input for sequencing was PBMCs, taken on the day of the yellow fever booster vaccination. For the CDR3, the DNA is TGTGCCAGCAGCCAAGAAATGGTACCGTATGAAGCTTTCTTT. This gives the protein CASSQEMVPYEAFF.